Sequencing of this T cell receptor beta chain was carried out in a study of blood T cell repertoires in COVID-19. The overall study: PBMCs, B-cell-depleted T cells, or T cells were the source of the cDNA or gDNA that made up the material.

Recruited during active infection, patients (from Seattle) were subsequently followed longitudinally. Generated by immunoSEQ multiplex PCR, the TCRdb table keeps only in-frame clones and is missing some. Seen here are about 320,000 clones, 88% observed once, and the top ten hold 1.5% to 2%. The V end lost 8 bases, the J end lost 1 base, and 17 bases lay between the germline ends. This CDR3 is built from 15 residues. Germline V gene sequence: CDR1 SNHLY, CDR2 FYNNEI. The specimen sequenced was peripheral blood. This chain links TRBV2 with TRBJ1-1, with D perhaps matching TRBD1 (5 bases). This TCR was sampled from a woman in her 30s with COVID-19, enrolled during active disease. The CDR3 sequence: CASVISGQGNTEAFF. The CDR3 nucleotides are TGTGCCAGCGTTATAAGTGGGCAGGGGAACACTGAAGCTTTCTTT.